This TCR beta chain was recorded in a study of T cells in Graves' hyperthyroidism and ophthalmopathy. Study-level results: Most expanded thyroid clonotypes above 0.001 also appeared in blood.

TCR beta CDR3 regions were amplified from RNA. The TCR CDR3 first-round RT-PCR relied on the HTBI primer set. TCRdb re-called the multiplex PCR reads through MiXCR, storing one row per CDR3 protein. The data show hundreds of thousands of distinct CDR3 sequences, roughly 15% seen once. Worth noting for this clonotype: Its antigen is unidentified.

The V gene lost 2 bases and the J gene lost 4 bases, with 7 bases spanning the gap. Germline loops: CDR1 SGHVS, CDR2 FNYEAQ. This CDR3 contains 13 residues. This receptor was obtained from a man aged 18-30 years with Graves' ophthalmopathy. The chain employs TRBV7-6 and TRBJ2-3, with D tentatively TRBD2 (5 bases). Sequencing input: blood. DNA of the CDR3: TGTGCCAGCAGCTTATCTAGCCCAGATACGCAGTATTTT. Translating it yields CASSLSSPDTQYF.